The 14 T cell receptor beta chains below come from one sample, sequenced in a study of early T cells in non-severe SARS-CoV-2 infection. MiXCR was run by TCRdb on the 5' RACE reads, yielding one entry per CDR3 protein. The repertoire includes approximately 80,000 distinct CDR3 sequences, about 11% of them detected once, and around 12% sits in the top ten. Sequenced here: whole blood, sampled at baseline. Receptors originate from an adult who was a healthcare worker with PCR-confirmed SARS-CoV-2 infection or an uninfected control (not recorded which).

This clonotype occurred a few times. The rearrangement uses TRBV7-9 and TRBJ1-1; TRBD1 matches 9 bases. CDR3 length equals 15 residues. Trimming cost V 4 bases and J 3 bases; bases outside gene matches: 6. CDR1 is SEHNR and CDR2 is FQNEAQ in the germline V gene (reference sequence). This chain's CDR3 is CASSSNRGQDTEAFF. The DNA for the CDR3 is TGTGCCAGCAGCTCAAACAGGGGGCAGGACACTGAAGCTTTCTTT.

The chain carries TRBV5-5 and TRBJ2-3; perhaps TRBD1 as D (5 bases). V lost 1 base to trimming and J lost 2 bases, with 20 bases between them. CDR3 length: 18 amino acids. Per the germline V gene, CDR1 is SGHKS and CDR2 is YYEKEE (reference sequence). The CDR3 DNA follows: TGTGCCAGCAGCTTGTCTCCCGCAGGGAACTCTGACACAGATACGCAGTATTTT. Protein product: CASSLSPAGNSDTDTQYF.

This clonotype has more than one count but fewer than ten. V and J are TRBV7-9 and TRBJ2-3; D unresolved. Germline CDR1 is SEHNR and CDR2 is FQNEAQ (reference sequence). V was cut by 5 bases and J by 0 bases, with 12 bases left in between. The CDR3 extends over 15 amino acids. CDR3 region: CASSPWTASTDTQYF. CDR3 bases: TGTGCCAGCAGCCCCTGGACGGCTAGCACAGATACGCAGTATTTT.

The sample holds a few counts of this clonotype. The chain is built from TRBV11-2 and TRBJ2-1; maybe TRBD2 (5 bases). This CDR3 has 15 amino acids. Germline V gives CDR1 SGHAT, CDR2 FQNNGV. The ends were cut back, 4 bases at V and 8 bases at J, with 18 bases in the middle. CDR3 in amino acids: CASSSRGPTTDEQFF. The CDR3 nucleotides read TGTGCCAGCAGCTCCCGAGGGCCTACTACCGATGAGCAGTTCTTC.

The J gene is TRBJ1-5, the V gene TRBV2; D gene ambiguous. CDR1 SNHLY and CDR2 FYNNEI come from the germline V gene. The ends were cut back, 10 bases at V and 5 bases at J, with 15 bases in the middle. This CDR3 contains 13 residues. The CDR3: CANTVGADQPQHF. The CDR3 coding sequence is TGTGCCAACACCGTCGGAGCAGATCAGCCCCAGCATTTT.

The rearrangement joins TRBV29-1 to TRBJ2-3; D perhaps matches TRBD1 (6 bases). CDR1 and CDR2 from the germline V gene are SQVTM and ANQGSEA. Trimming cost V 1 base and J 1 base, with 12 bases left between them. CDR3 length equals 15 residues. This chain's CDR3 is CSVEGGAGGTDTQYF. CDR3 nucleotides: TGCAGCGTTGAAGGGGGCGCAGGGGGCACAGATACGCAGTATTTT.

The chain is built from TRBV7-2 and TRBJ2-7, with D unresolved. The V end lost 6 bases, the J end lost 0 bases, and 15 bases lay between the germline ends. Per germline, CDR1 SGHTA and CDR2 FQGNSA. There are 15 residues in the CDR3. For the CDR3, the DNA is TGTGCCAGCAGTCCTCTCGAGCCCGGCTCCTACGAGCAGTACTTC. Amino acid sequence: CASSPLEPGSYEQYF. The whole variable domain, remainder taken from reference TRBV7-2 and TRBJ2-7, is GAGVSQSPSNKVTEKGKDVELRCDPISGHTALYWYRQSLGQGLEFLIYFQGNSAPDKSGLPSDRFSAERTGGSVSTLTIQRTQQEDSAVYLCASSPLEPGSYEQYFGPGTRLTVT.

This chain joins TRBV12-3 or TRBV12-4 and TRBJ2-7; TRBD1 might be the D (6 bases). Trimming removed 8 bases at V and 2 bases at J, with 19 bases between. This CDR3 comprises 15 residues. CDR3 nucleotides: TGTGCCAGCTCTCGGGACCGGGACACGACCTACGAGCAGTACTTC. This encodes CASSRDRDTTYEQYF.

The chain joins TRBV12-3 or TRBV12-4 to TRBJ2-7, with D possibly matching TRBD1 (6 bases). This CDR3 contains 12 residues. Trimming shortened V by 5 bases and J by 6 bases, and 11 bases separated the two germline ends. The CDR3 loop is CASSLTGIEQYF. The CDR3 bases are TGTGCCAGCAGTCTAACAGGGATCGAGCAGTACTTC.

This clonotype was counted a few times. The chain combines TRBV19 with TRBJ2-7; the D gene is possibly TRBD2 (5 bases). V was trimmed by 3 bases and J by 3 bases, leaving 24 bases between them. The CDR3 is made up of 18 amino acids. Germline assignment: CDR1 LNHDA and CDR2 SQIVND (reference sequence). The CDR3 sequence: CASSIALGDGVGGYEQYF. The CDR3 DNA reads as TGTGCCAGTAGTATTGCGTTGGGAGACGGGGTAGGAGGCTACGAGCAGTACTTC.

This clonotype occurred a few times. The V gene is TRBV7-2, the J gene TRBJ2-5; D is tentatively TRBD1 or TRBD2 (5 bases each). This CDR3 contains 11 residues. Trimming took off 1 base at V and 10 bases at J, with 7 bases between the two ends. Germline V gene lookup returns CDR1 SGHTA and CDR2 FQGNSA. As DNA, the CDR3 is TGTGCCAGCAGCTTAGGAGGGGACCAGTACTTC. This translates into CASSLGGDQYF.

This clonotype has a handful of counts. J is TRBJ1-1 and V is TRBV5-1; D is uncertain. Germline-derived CDR1 and CDR2 are SGHRS and YFSETQ. Trimming removed 4 bases from V and 7 bases from J, with 26 bases in between. The CDR3 spans 17 residues. The CDR3, as DNA: TGCGCCAGCAGCCCCACCGGGTCCAGTCCTTTTTGGAATGAAGCTTTCTTT. Amino acid sequence: CASSPTGSSPFWNEAFF.

The CDR3 DNA reads TGCAGTGCTATCCGACTAGCGGGGGGGAACGATGAGCAGTTCTTC. It yields the protein CSAIRLAGGNDEQFF. The V gene is TRBV20-1, the J gene TRBJ2-1, with 14 bases that match TRBD2. V gave up 4 bases and J gave up 8 bases; unmatched junction bases: 7. The CDR3 totals 15 residues. Germline lookup yields CDR1 DFQATT and CDR2 SNEGSKA (reference sequence).

This clonotype was counted a few times. The chain has TRBV29-1 and TRBJ2-7, with a possible D match to TRBD2 (6 bases). The CDR3 has 13 residues. The V end lost 4 bases, the J end lost 2 bases, and 12 bases lay between the germline ends. Germline V gives CDR1 SQVTM, CDR2 ANQGSEA. The CDR3 DNA reads as TGCAGCGTTGTCGCGGGGACCACCTACGAGCAGTACTTC. Amino acids: CSVVAGTTYEQYF.